This T cell receptor beta chain was observed in a study of cytomegalovirus exposure and HLA in healthy donors (dated by TCRdb to 2017 to 2019). About the investigation overall: According to an earlier analysis of 587 of the donors, about 179 million T cells yielded over 100 million unique TCR beta sequences and 250 to 350 Gb of sequence data. Roughly 300 gigabases of sequencing data and 78 million or so unique TCR sequences were included in an early release covering around 600 HLA-typed donors. Of the roughly 410 genotyped donors, roughly 80% were placed in the genetic ancestry cluster associated with self-reported Caucasian donors. The study was designed to test whether signatures of past pathogen exposure could be identified by cataloging public T cell receptors. The study profiled the T cell repertoires of 500 to 800 subjects by immunosequencing and related them to cytomegalovirus serostatus. Besides the first cohort of about 730 subjects, a separate validation cohort made up of roughly 120 different subjects was used. To predict cytomegalovirus infection status, the study combined high-throughput TCR immunosequencing, statistical association of individual TCRs with disease status, and machine learning. A later analysis re-examined previously published TCR beta repertoires from around 670 donors and added high-resolution HLA genotyping to investigate patterns of TCR occurrence. Rather than using new phenotypic data, the later analysis identified candidate immune exposures from TCR beta sequences and from how often those sequences occurred across donors. To decide whether each TCR beta V gene segment behaved as functional or pseudogenic, an earlier analysis of some 540 of the donors relied on high-throughput TCR beta sequencing. Alongside the repertoire data, information on donor age, sex, ethnicity and CMV serostatus was compiled. A later genetic analysis took genome-wide SNP genotypes for about three fifths of the roughly 670 donors and used that subset as a discovery cohort. All discovery cohort repertoires had been generated using a single sequencing platform. HLA typing covered class I and class II loci at four-digit resolution. Typing coverage differed by locus: A, B, C, DRB1 and DQB1 were typed in about 620-630 donors, DQA1 in about 560, DPA1 in 600 to 610, and DPB1 in roughly 470. A handful of DR-DQ haplotypes were treated as single units for association and clustering because of strong linkage in the cohort. Across about 380 genotyped donors of the cohort, an average of about 200,000 unique TCR beta nucleotide sequences per donor were sequenced, and around 19% of those sequences were non-productive. What the study reported, not specific to this receptor: According to a later analysis, TCR association rates differed among HLA loci, with DRB1 alleles showing the most associated TCRs and HLA-C alleles showing the fewest. Compared with equally common non-associated chains, HLA-associated TCR beta chains in a later analysis were more clonally expanded and had lower generation probabilities. In an earlier analysis of some 500 of the donors, most TCR beta V segments appeared in productive rearrangements about 90% or about 30% of the time, broadly matching IMGT annotations. A few of the identified cytomegalovirus-associated TCR beta chains were confirmed in vitro to be specific for cytomegalovirus antigens. In the study, around 160 TCR beta chains were listed as associated with cytomegalovirus. A later genetic analysis reported fewer N-insertions in productive TCRs among donors in an Asian-associated ancestry cluster than the roughly 700-donor mean. Sequencing depth was assumed to be roughly uniform across donors in the presence/absence analyses, though that assumption may not hold. Most TCR sequences were seen in very few donors, while some public TCRs were found in many individuals. According to a later analysis, parvovirus B19, influenza, CMV and Epstein-Barr virus appeared linked to several top co-occurrence clusters. Strong co-occurrence of HLA alleles, especially DR and DQ, made assigning TCR associations to individual alleles difficult. Cytomegalovirus status was reported to be diagnosed by the classifier with high specificity and sensitivity in both the original and validation cohorts. Seventeen rarely observed V segments, including chromosome 9 orphons, were excluded from the earlier analysis of 550 to 700 of the donors because counts were too low. Some IMGT-functional V segments, including TRBV6-2 and TRBV6-3, could not be told apart with the 87-base-pair reads, so those segments were excluded. The sequencing pipeline was judged likely to have produced a cluster of highly shared sequence variants as a technical artifact. According to a later analysis, most CMV-associated TCR beta chains appeared to be HLA-restricted, and the HLA associations seemed to be driven largely by CMV exposure. Because some donors lacked HLA typing at each locus, the association tests relied only on the typed subset. A later genetic analysis associated a missense DCLRE1C variant with V-gene and J-gene trimming of TCR beta chains, and an independent cohort replicated the association. Correlated functional status among segregating V segments might reflect linkage disequilibrium, but an unknown experimental factor could not be ruled out. For the cohort, immune exposure information was limited to CMV serostatus. In a later analysis, 16,951 TCR beta sequences were associated with specific HLA alleles at a false discovery rate of 0.05. A further reported finding was that TCR beta sequences accurately predicted the HLA-A and HLA-B alleles for most subjects in the first cohort. The authors suggested that the approach could potentially be generalized to other disease states and immunological phenotypes. In this cohort, only TCR beta chains were sequenced, and detectable features were limited by the absence of alpha or paired-chain data.

Libraries were constructed by the immunoSEQ multiplex PCR assay. For the multiplex PCR, a mixture combining 60 forward primers for TCR Vbeta segments and 13 reverse primers for TCR Jbeta segments was used. Amplification of the CDR3 region of rearranged TCR beta genes was performed with a multiplex PCR assay on genomic DNA. The amplified TCR beta libraries were sequenced on the Illumina HiSeq System as 87-base-pair reads. Per the original workflow: A later analysis tallied 75 million to 95 million unique TCR beta chains across the 666 repertoires, and about 12 million of those chains were shared by two or more donors. Raw reads were error-corrected and collapsed into unique sequences by a nearest-neighbor algorithm in which closely related sequences were merged to remove PCR and sequencing errors. V, D and J gene segments were assigned by aligning CDR3 sequences to IMGT reference sequences. For a sequence to be retained, a match of at least six nucleotides to both a V gene segment and a J gene segment was required. A rearrangement was called productive if the CDR3 had no stop codons and remained in frame with V and J, and every other rearrangement was called non-productive. Following IMGT convention, CDR3 was defined as the stretch from the second conserved V-encoded cysteine to the conserved J-encoded phenylalanine. The earlier analysis of about 640 of the donors excluded any sequence lacking an unambiguous match to a single V gene segment. An earlier analysis of a few hundred of the donors classified V segments as functional when productive rearrangements were above 56.7% and as segregating when the standard deviation between donors was above 5%. To diagnose cytomegalovirus status from the catalog of TCR beta chain sequences, a statistical classification framework was built. In a later analysis, V and J genes were assigned by comparing TCR nucleotide sequences against IMGT/GENE-DB human TR gene sequences. The TCRdist pipeline was used in a later analysis to assign CDR3 sequences and most-parsimonious VDJ recombination scenarios. A later analysis defined each TCR beta chain by its CDR3 amino acid sequence plus V-gene family, and excluded reads lacking a unique V-gene family. As a way to deal with suspected cross-contamination and a sequencing artifact, a later analysis dropped roughly 600 nucleotide sequences that were highly shared and had low generation probability. In a later analysis, a clonal expansion index was calculated for each public chain from normalized within-repertoire ranks of inferred template counts. In a later analysis, generation probabilities were computed with a VDJ recombination model fitted to out-of-frame rearrangements, and the resulting probabilities were checked against IGoR. A later analysis scored TCR-TCR, TCR-HLA and TCR-CMV co-occurrence with hypergeometric tests, applying a repertoire-size bias correction to TCR pairs. A later analysis estimated false discovery rates by permuting HLA or CMV assignments 20 times. A later analysis grouped co-occurring TCRs with DBSCAN, adding TCRdist sequence similarity when clustering within HLA-allele-positive subsets. Repertoires with fewer than 30,000 or more than 120,000 public chains, plus five repertoires with anomalous nucleotide sharing, were excluded from co-occurrence clustering. In TCRdb, the immuneACCESS table is reduced to in-frame sequences with V and J assigned. These tables do not hold every clone; where another copy was compared, an unresolved V gene accounts for under half, and the others remain unexplained. The V and J calls and clone size were taken over from that table, and D and trimming were inferred from the DNA. Recorded for this sample are some 120,000 clones; around 74% of them occurred a single time. The ten largest make up about 6% of the sample.

The cohort comprised some 730 healthy bone marrow donors. All cohort members were sampled while nominally healthy, although unrecorded immune exposures were likely present. The donor was CMV seropositive and was included in the group of 250 to 350 seropositive cohort members. A peripheral blood sample was collected from each donor, and TCR beta sequencing was performed on peripheral blood mononuclear cells. Genomic DNA extraction from the blood cell samples was performed with the Qiagen DNeasy Blood Extraction Kit. For CDR1 and CDR2, the germline V gene lists SGHRS and YFSETQ. Taken from cysteine to phenylalanine, the CDR3 has 15 residues. Only the CDR3 portion is preserved as DNA: 45 bases, with reading frame beginning at the first base. V is cut by 6 bases and J by 0 bases, and the space between the germline ends is 15 bases. Of note for this clone: Its antigen remains unidentified. Base-call qualities are not available, and no considerably larger clone is one nucleotide away.

The sequenced material came from PBMCs. This clonotype was sampled from a woman in her forties or fifties in good health and CMV-seropositive. The chain is encoded by TRBV5-1 joined to TRBJ1-1; D gene: possibly TRBD1, on 5 matching bases. The CDR3 is CASTNQDSLNTEAFF. The base sequence is TGCGCCAGCACAAACCAAGACAGCCTGAACACTGAAGCTTTCTTT.